This T cell receptor beta chain was recorded in a study of T cells in Graves' hyperthyroidism and ophthalmopathy. The CDR3 has 15 residues. The V gene lost 0 bases and the J gene lost 5 bases, with 15 bases spanning the gap. The germline V gene encodes CDR1 DFQATT and CDR2 SNEGSKA (reference sequence). The TCR beta CDR3 regions underwent amplification using RNA transcripts as the source. The study used the HTBI primer set for a first-round RT-PCR of the TCR CDR3. From the multiplex PCR reads, TCRdb called clonotypes with MiXCR, one entry per CDR3 protein. The sample carries some 380,000 distinct CDR3 sequences, about 13% recorded once. This clonotype appeared many times. Uncontrolled infection, other autoimmune disease, pregnancy or lactation led to exclusion. Out of approximately 10 ml of fresh peripheral blood came the PBMCs.

The TCR was taken from a man aged 25-40 years with Graves' hyperthyroidism that later progressed to Graves' ophthalmopathy. The specimen was blood. The chain recombines TRBV20-1 with TRBJ2-3, with D possibly matching TRBD2 (5 bases). The CDR3 DNA reads TGCAGTGCTAGAGATATCCAGCGGCGGAAAGATACGCAGTATTTT. Its protein product is CSARDIQRRKDTQYF.